This TCR beta chain was captured by sequencing in a study of resident and recirculating memory T cells in vitiligo. Patients' lesions had not changed for the previous 6 months. The repertoire was sequenced with immunoSEQ multiplex PCR; TCRdb's copy has only in-frame clones and lacks some. In the table there are about 42,000 clones, about nine tenths of which are singletons. Germline CDR1 ENHRY, CDR2 SYGVKD. Trimming took 10 bases from V and 3 from J; bases not matched to a gene: 8. This CDR3 has 14 residues. The chain couples TRBV10-3 to TRBJ2-1; 8 bases are a match to TRBD1. This TCR came from a male donor with vitiligo. Sequenced sample: blood. This CDR3 reads CATRRDRSYNEQFF. CDR3 in DNA: TGTGCCACCAGGAGGGACAGGAGCTACAATGAGCAGTTCTTC.